The rows below give T cell receptor beta chains drawn from one sample of a study of glioma-infiltrating T cells. MiXCR, run by TCRdb on the multiplex PCR reads, gives a single entry per CDR3 protein. The data hold fewer than 200,000 distinct CDR3 sequences, with approximately 30% observed a single time. Sequencing input: glioma tissue, nonneoplastic brain tissue, or PBMCs (not recorded which). These receptors came from a human donor with low-grade glioma or glioblastoma, undergoing nonglioma brain surgery, or in good health (not recorded which). CDR3s include the opening cysteine and the closing phenylalanine or tryptophan. A D gene is named only where the DNA matches it firmly. Clone size is stated in some rows and not others, as once, few, many or a class when expanded.

J: TRBJ2-1; D: TRBD2; V: TRBV20-1; size: .; CDR3: CSATFLAGGQNNEQFF; DNA: TGCAGTGCTACCTTTCTAGCGGGAGGGCAGAACAATGAGCAGTTCTTC
J: TRBJ2-2; D: .; V: TRBV6-6; size: many; CDR3: CASSYARGGTNTGELFF; DNA: TGTGCCAGCAGTTACGCGAGGGGGGGTACGAACACCGGGGAGCTGTTTTTT
J: TRBJ1-5; D: TRBD1; V: TRBV24-1; size: many; CDR3: CATSDPTRQGDQPQHF; DNA: TGTGCCACCAGTGATCCCACTCGACAGGGAGATCAGCCCCAGCATTTT
J: TRBJ2-7; D: TRBD2; V: TRBV12-5; size: few; CDR3: CASGLRTSGYSYEQYF; DNA: TGTGCTAGTGGTCTCCGGACTAGCGGCTACTCGTACGAGCAGTACTTC
J: TRBJ1-5; D: .; V: TRBV12-3/TRBV12-4; size: few; CDR3: CASSLERGDGNQPQHF; DNA: TGTGCCAGCAGTTTAGAGAGAGGGGACGGCAATCAGCCCCAGCATTTT
J: TRBJ2-7; D: TRBD1; V: TRBV18; size: .; CDR3: CASSPDRAPYEQYF; DNA: TGTGCCAGCTCACCGGACAGGGCGCCCTACGAGCAGTACTTC
J: TRBJ1-2; D: TRBD1; V: TRBV4-1; size: few; CDR3: CASSQDTLAGGLYGYTF; DNA: TGCGCCAGCAGCCAAGATACCCTTGCAGGGGGCCTCTATGGCTACACCTTC
J: TRBJ2-1; D: TRBD2; V: TRBV4-2; size: many; CDR3: CASSGLAGVNEQFF; DNA: TGTGCCAGCAGCGGACTAGCGGGAGTCAATGAGCAGTTCTTC
J: TRBJ2-7; D: TRBD2; V: TRBV7-3; size: .; CDR3: CASSYGLAGSSYEQYF; DNA: TGTGCCAGCAGTTACGGACTAGCGGGATCCTCCTACGAGCAGTACTTC
J: TRBJ1-1; D: .; V: TRBV25-1; size: many; CDR3: CASSEYRRTDEAFF; DNA: TGTGCCAGCAGTGAATATAGAAGGACAGATGAAGCTTTCTTT
J: TRBJ2-5; D: .; V: TRBV2; size: many; CDR3: CASSQVKETQYF; DNA: TGTGCCAGCAGTCAAGTGAAAGAGACCCAGTACTTC
J: TRBJ1-1; D: TRBD1; V: TRBV5-1; size: many; CDR3: CASSLEQGAEAFF; DNA: TGCGCCAGCAGCTTGGAACAGGGGGCGGAAGCTTTCTTT
J: TRBJ2-3; D: .; V: TRBV18; size: many; CDR3: CASSPPFSPDTQYF; DNA: TGTGCCAGCTCACCACCGTTCAGCCCAGATACGCAGTATTTT
J: TRBJ1-6; D: .; V: TRBV20-1; size: many; CDR3: CSARDRRGGGNSPLHF; DNA: TGCAGTGCTAGAGATAGGCGGGGCGGGGGTAATTCACCCCTCCACTTT
J: TRBJ2-7; D: .; V: TRBV7-2; size: many; CDR3: CASSLEAAREQYF; DNA: TGTGCCAGCAGCTTAGAGGCTGCGCGCGAGCAGTACTTC
J: TRBJ2-5; D: .; V: TRBV12-5; size: few; CDR3: CASALGQGGETQYF; DNA: TGTGCTAGTGCCCTAGGACAGGGAGGGGAGACCCAGTACTTC